This record looks at one T cell receptor (beta chain) sequence and its context. The sample belongs to a study of shared clonotypes between healthy human individuals. Turning to the study itself: A donor's plate count was three for CD4 naive and three for CD4 memory; CD8 naive had two and CD8 memory one.

Sequencing was performed with immunoSEQ multiplex PCR; in TCRdb, only in-frame clones are kept and a portion is missing. The table includes 800,000 to 1,200,000 clones, 70% to 80% detected once. The receptor comes from a man younger than 30 in good health. Some clones in this sample may be carry-over from other donors' samples. Sequenced sample: memory CD4+ T cells from PBMCs. The subset: CD45RA-negative fraction.

The CDR3 region has the DNA TGTGCCAGCAGCTTACCCAGGTCCTATGGCTACACCTTC. Amino acid sequence: CASSLPRSYGYTF. The genes are TRBV5-5 and TRBJ1-2; D remains ambiguous. V was cut by 2 bases and J by 4 bases, with 9 bases left in between. The CDR3 has 13 residues. Per the germline V gene, CDR1 is SGHKS and CDR2 is YYEKEE (reference sequence).